This T cell receptor (beta chain) was sequenced during a study of PD-L1 blockade in urothelial cancer. Turning to the study itself: Samples came from 3 weeks, at the second dose, and 6 weeks into treatment.

Time point reported: peripheral blood 6 weeks after treatment start. Germline V lookup: CDR1 MNHEY, CDR2 SMNVEV (reference sequence). The V and J ends lost 2 bases and 5 bases respectively, with 9 bases between them. CDR3 length equals 13 residues. The templates were synthetic TCR analogs, and they were spiked into each PCR. Clones were sequenced by immunoSEQ multiplex PCR, and TCRdb holds only the in-frame ones, with some missing. The sample shows around 100,000 clones, 80% to 95% of them seen only once. This sequence was found in a man in his sixties with urothelial cancer. The sequencing used PBMCs, collected around atezolizumab (anti-PD-L1) treatment. The J gene is TRBJ1-2, the V gene TRBV27, with D unresolved. The CDR3 reads CASSLGVEYGYTF. The CDR3 nucleotides read TGTGCCAGCAGTTTAGGAGTGGAATATGGCTACACCTTC.